This T cell receptor (beta chain) was profiled in a study of blood T cell repertoires in COVID-19. As for the study in general: Samples came from the United States, Italy and Spain, spanning acute and convalescent COVID-19. In each case, the material was cDNA or gDNA derived from T cells, B-cell-depleted T cells, or PBMCs.

The repertoire was sequenced with immunoSEQ multiplex PCR; TCRdb's copy has only in-frame clones and lacks some. This sample yields some 450,000 clones, of which 88% are seen a single time; 10% to 15% belongs to the top ten. Germline V gives CDR1 SEHNR, CDR2 FQNEAQ (reference sequence). The CDR3 is made up of 16 amino acids. Trimming removed 0 bases from V and 3 bases from J, with 14 bases in between. The chain recombines TRBV7-9 with TRBJ1-1; D may be TRBD1 (5 bases). The TCR sequence derives from a woman between 50 and 59 years old with COVID-19, enrolled during active disease. Sequencing was done on a sample of peripheral blood. In DNA form, the CDR3 reads TGTGCCAGCAGCTTAGCGCTCGGGGGTTTTGACACTGAAGCTTTCTTT. It specifies CASSLALGGFDTEAFF.